Listed here are 5 T cell receptor beta chains from one sample, sequenced in a study of blood T cell repertoires in COVID-19. Assay used: immunoSEQ multiplex PCR; TCRdb lists only in-frame clones, some missing. There are under 300,000 clones in the sample; around 90% occur only once, and 1.5% to 2% lies in the top ten. Sequencing was done on a sample of PBMCs or T cells enriched from blood (not recorded which). All receptors derive from a woman aged 40 to 49 who had recovered from COVID-19.

V usage is TRBV6-5 and J usage is TRBJ2-1; no reliable D call. Germline CDR1 is MNHEY and CDR2 is SVGAGI. CDR3 size: 15 residues. Trimming took 4 bases from V and 4 from J, leaving 14 bases between them. The CDR3 coding sequence is TGTGCCAGCAGTTCACCCCGGAGTGAATACAATGAGCAGTTCTTC. This encodes CASSSPRSEYNEQFF.

This clone was recorded once. This rearrangement joins TRBV18 to TRBJ2-7, with 11 bases that match TRBD1. CDR1 and CDR2 from the germline V gene are KGHSH and LQKENI. Trimming cost V 4 bases and J 5 bases; bases outside gene matches: 4. The CDR3 has 14 amino acids. The CDR3 bases are TGTGCCAGCTCACAGGACAGGGGGCAAGACGAGCAGTACTTC. Encoded protein: CASSQDRGQDEQYF.

This chain links TRBV5-5 with TRBJ1-2; D gene unclear. Germline CDR1 reads SGHKS; CDR2 reads YYEKEE (reference sequence). Between the trimmed V and J ends, which lost 4 bases and 8 bases, there was a span of 18 bases. The CDR3 is 14 amino acids. CDR3 in DNA: TGTGCCAGCAGCCCCCTAAGGATCGACGGGGGCTACACCTTC. This translates into CASSPLRIDGGYTF. The full variable domain, its missing parts supplied by reference TRBV5-5 and TRBJ1-2, is DAGVTQSPTHLIKTRGQQVTLRCSPISGHKSVSWYQQVLGQGPQFIFQYYEKEERGRGNFPDRFSARQFPNYSSELNVNALLLGDSALYLCASSPLRIDGGYTFGSGTRLTVV.

This chain uses TRBV7-2 with TRBJ2-7, with 9 positions matching TRBD1. Looked up from germline, CDR1 is SGHTA and CDR2 is FQGNSA. The CDR3 extends over 14 amino acids. Germline trimming cut 1 base from V and 2 bases from J; bases unmatched to any gene: 0. CDR3 nucleotides: TGTGCCAGCAGCTTAGGGACAGGGGCCTACGAGCAGTACTTC. Its protein product is CASSLGTGAYEQYF.

The chain combines TRBV2 with TRBJ1-2; a weak D match, TRBD1 (6 bases). The germline V gene encodes CDR1 SNHLY and CDR2 FYNNEI. The length of the CDR3 is 14 residues. Between the trimmed V and J ends, which lost 6 bases and 4 bases, there was a span of 15 bases. For the CDR3, the DNA is TGTGCCAGCAGCGGCAGGGGAGAATTCTATGGCTACACCTTC. This encodes CASSGRGEFYGYTF. Looking up the rest from reference TRBV2 and TRBJ1-2 gives the full variable domain: EPEVTQTPSHQVTQMGQEVILRCVPISNHLYFYWYRQILGQKVEFLVSFYNNEISEKSEIFDDQFSVERPDGSNFTLKIRSTKLEDSAMYFCASSGRGEFYGYTFGSGTRLTVV.